Listed here are 5 T cell receptor beta chains from one sample, sequenced in a study of early T cells in non-severe SARS-CoV-2 infection. TCRdb itself ran the 5' RACE reads through MiXCR, one entry per CDR3 protein. The data contain about 71,000 distinct CDR3 sequences, roughly 12% of them seen just once; the ten biggest clones take up 2.7%. The sequencing here drew on whole blood, taken at baseline. Receptors originate from an adult who was a healthcare worker with PCR-confirmed SARS-CoV-2 infection or an uninfected control (not recorded which).

This clonotype was counted only a few times. V is TRBV10-3 and J is TRBJ2-2; unclear D gene. The CDR3 runs to 14 residues. The germline V gene has CDR1 ENHRY and CDR2 SYGVKD. Trimming stripped 10 bases from V and 3 bases from J, with 15 bases between. This CDR3 reads CATNPQSHTGELFF. In DNA, the CDR3 is TGTGCCACCAACCCACAAAGCCACACCGGGGAGCTGTTTTTT.

Ten or more counts support this clonotype. The chain combines TRBV6-1 with TRBJ1-2; 7 positions agree with TRBD1. This CDR3 has 15 residues. Trimming took 7 bases from V and 8 from J; bases not matched to a gene: 16. Germline lookup yields CDR1 MNHNS and CDR2 SASEGT. The DNA for the CDR3 is TGTGCCAGCAACGGAGATAGACAGGGTTGGTGGGGCTACACCTTC. Translated: CASNGDRQGWWGYTF.

This clonotype was observed a handful of times. The V and J genes are TRBV6-6 and TRBJ1-3; D might be TRBD1 (6 bases). Germline loops: CDR1 MNHNY, CDR2 SVGAGI (reference sequence). V lost 6 bases to trimming and J lost 0 bases, with 15 bases between them. The length of the CDR3 is 16 residues. In DNA, the CDR3 is TGTGCCAGCAGCCCTCAAAACAGGGTCTCTGGAAACACCATATATTTT. Translated: CASSPQNRVSGNTIYF.

A few counts support this clonotype. V usage is TRBV3-1 and J usage is TRBJ2-3; a weak D match, TRBD2 (5 bases). Trimming removed 8 bases at V and 4 bases at J, with 16 bases between. The CDR3 loop spans 14 amino acids. The germline V gene has CDR1 LGHDT and CDR2 YNNKEL (reference sequence). CDR3 in amino acids: CASEHGVLPDTQYF. The CDR3 DNA is TGTGCCAGCGAACACGGGGTATTGCCAGATACGCAGTATTTT.

The chain joins TRBV6-5 to TRBJ1-5; a possible D gene is TRBD1 (5 bases). Germline V gene lookup returns CDR1 MNHEY and CDR2 SVGAGI. The CDR3 runs 15 residues. Trimming took 7 bases from V and 4 from J, leaving 17 bases between them. CDR3 residues: CASKQGPQRNQPQHF. CDR3 sequence (DNA): TGTGCCAGCAAGCAGGGACCCCAGCGTAATCAGCCCCAGCATTTT.